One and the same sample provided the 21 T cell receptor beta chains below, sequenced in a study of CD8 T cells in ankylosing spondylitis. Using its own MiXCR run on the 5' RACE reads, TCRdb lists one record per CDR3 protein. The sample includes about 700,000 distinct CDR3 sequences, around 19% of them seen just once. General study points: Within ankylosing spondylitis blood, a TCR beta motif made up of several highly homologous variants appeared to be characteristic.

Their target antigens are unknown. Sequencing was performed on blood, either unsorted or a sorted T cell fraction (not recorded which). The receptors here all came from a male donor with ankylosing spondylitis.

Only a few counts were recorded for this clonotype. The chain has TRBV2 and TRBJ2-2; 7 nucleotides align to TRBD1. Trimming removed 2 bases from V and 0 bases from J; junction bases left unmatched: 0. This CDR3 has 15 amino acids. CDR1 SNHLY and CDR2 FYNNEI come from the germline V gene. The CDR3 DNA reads TGTGCCAGCAGTGAAACAGGGGCGAACACCGGGGAGCTGTTTTTT. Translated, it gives CASSETGANTGELFF.

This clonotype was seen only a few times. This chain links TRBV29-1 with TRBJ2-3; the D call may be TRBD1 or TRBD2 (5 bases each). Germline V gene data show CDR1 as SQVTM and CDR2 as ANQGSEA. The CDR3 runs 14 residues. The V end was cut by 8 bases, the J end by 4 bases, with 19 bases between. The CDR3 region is CSTSGAVGADTQYF. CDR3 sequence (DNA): TGCAGCACCTCCGGGGCCGTGGGCGCAGATACGCAGTATTTT.

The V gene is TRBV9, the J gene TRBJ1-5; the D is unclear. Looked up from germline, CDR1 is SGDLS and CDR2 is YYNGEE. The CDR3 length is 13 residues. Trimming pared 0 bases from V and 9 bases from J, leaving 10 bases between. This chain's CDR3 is CASSVDIGRPQHF. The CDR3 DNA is TGTGCCAGCAGCGTAGATATCGGTCGGCCCCAGCATTTT.

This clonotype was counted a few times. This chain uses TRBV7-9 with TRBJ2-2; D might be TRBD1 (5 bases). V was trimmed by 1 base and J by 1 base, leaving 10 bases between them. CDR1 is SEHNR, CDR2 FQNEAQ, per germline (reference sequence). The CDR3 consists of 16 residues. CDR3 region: CASSLDQGKNTGELFF. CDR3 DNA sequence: TGTGCCAGCAGCTTAGACCAGGGAAAGAACACCGGGGAGCTGTTTTTT. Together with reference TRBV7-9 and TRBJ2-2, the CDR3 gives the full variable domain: DTGVSQNPRHKITKRGQNVTFRCDPISEHNRLYWYRQTLGQGPEFLTYFQNEAQLEKSRLLSDRFSAERPKGSFSTLEIQRTEQGDSAMYLCASSLDQGKNTGELFFGEGSRLTVL.

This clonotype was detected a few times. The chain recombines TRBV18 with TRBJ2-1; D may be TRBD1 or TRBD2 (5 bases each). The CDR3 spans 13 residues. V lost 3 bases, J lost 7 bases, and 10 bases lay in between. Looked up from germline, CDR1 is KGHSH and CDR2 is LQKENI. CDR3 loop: CASSPRDGNEQFF. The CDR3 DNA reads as TGTGCCAGCTCACCGAGGGACGGGAATGAGCAGTTCTTC.

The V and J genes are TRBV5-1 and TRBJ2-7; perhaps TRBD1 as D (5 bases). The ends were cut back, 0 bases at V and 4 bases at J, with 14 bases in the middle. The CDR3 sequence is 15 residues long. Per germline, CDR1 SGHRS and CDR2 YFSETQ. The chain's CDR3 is CASSLAPSQGYEQYF. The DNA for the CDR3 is TGCGCCAGCAGCTTGGCTCCATCGCAGGGTTACGAGCAGTACTTC.

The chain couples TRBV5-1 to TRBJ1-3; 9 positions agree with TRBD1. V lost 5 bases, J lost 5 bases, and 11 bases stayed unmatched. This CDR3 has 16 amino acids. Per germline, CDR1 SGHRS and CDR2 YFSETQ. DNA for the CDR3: TGCGCCAGCAGAAGGGACAGGGCCCTGAGCAGAAACACCATATATTTT. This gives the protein CASRRDRALSRNTIYF.

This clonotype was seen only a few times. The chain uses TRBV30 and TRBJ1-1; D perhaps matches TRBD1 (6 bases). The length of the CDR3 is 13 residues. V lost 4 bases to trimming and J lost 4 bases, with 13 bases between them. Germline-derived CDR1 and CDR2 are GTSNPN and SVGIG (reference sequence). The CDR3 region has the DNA TGTGCCTGGACTCGGACAGACAGCACTGAAGCTTTCTTT. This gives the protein CAWTRTDSTEAFF. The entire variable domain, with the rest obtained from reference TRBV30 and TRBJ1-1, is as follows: SQTIHQWPATLVQPVGSPLSLECTVEGTSNPNLYWYRQAAGRGLQLLFYSVGIGQISSEVPQNLSASRPQDRQFILSSKKLLLSDSGFYLCAWTRTDSTEAFFGQGTRLTVV.

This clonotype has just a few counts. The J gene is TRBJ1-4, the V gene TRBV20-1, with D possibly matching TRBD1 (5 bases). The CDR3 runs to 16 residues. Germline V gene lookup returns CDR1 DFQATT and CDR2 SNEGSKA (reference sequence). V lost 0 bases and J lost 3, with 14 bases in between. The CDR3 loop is CSARDVGRGANEKLFF. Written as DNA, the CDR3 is TGCAGTGCTAGAGATGTGGGTCGGGGGGCTAATGAAAAACTGTTTTTT.

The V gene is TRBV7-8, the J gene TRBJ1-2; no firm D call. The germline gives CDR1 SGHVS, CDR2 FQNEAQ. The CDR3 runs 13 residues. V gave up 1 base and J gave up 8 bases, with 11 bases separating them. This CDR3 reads CASSLGGMGGYTF. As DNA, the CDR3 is TGTGCCAGCAGCTTAGGGGGAATGGGGGGCTACACCTTC.

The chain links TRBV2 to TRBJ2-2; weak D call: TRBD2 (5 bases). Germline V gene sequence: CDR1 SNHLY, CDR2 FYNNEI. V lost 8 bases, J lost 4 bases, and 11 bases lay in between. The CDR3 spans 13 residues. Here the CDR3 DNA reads TGTGCCAGCGGCCGGGATTTCACCGGGGAGCTGTTTTTT. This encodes CASGRDFTGELFF.

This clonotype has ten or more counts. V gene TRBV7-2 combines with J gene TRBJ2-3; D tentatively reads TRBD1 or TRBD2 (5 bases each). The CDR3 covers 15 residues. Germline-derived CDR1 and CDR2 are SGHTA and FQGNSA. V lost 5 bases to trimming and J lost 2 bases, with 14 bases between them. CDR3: CASSLDGGTTDTQYF. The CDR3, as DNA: TGTGCCAGCAGCCTGGACGGTGGGACCACAGATACGCAGTATTTT.

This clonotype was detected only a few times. The DNA of the CDR3 is TGTGCCAGCAGTCCGACTTCCTCCGCCCCCTACGAGCAGTACTTC. It specifies CASSPTSSAPYEQYF. The chain carries TRBV9 and TRBJ2-7; D is unresolved. The CDR3 loop spans 15 amino acids. Germline lookup yields CDR1 SGDLS and CDR2 YYNGEE. The V end was cut by 5 bases, the J end by 2 bases, with 17 bases between.

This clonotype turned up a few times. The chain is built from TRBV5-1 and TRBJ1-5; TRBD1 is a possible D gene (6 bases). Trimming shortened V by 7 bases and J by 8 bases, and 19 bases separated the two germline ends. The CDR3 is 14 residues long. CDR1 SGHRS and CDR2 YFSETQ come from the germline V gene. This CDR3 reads CASVPQGALKPQHF. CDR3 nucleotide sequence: TGCGCCAGCGTACCACAGGGAGCCTTGAAGCCCCAGCATTTT.

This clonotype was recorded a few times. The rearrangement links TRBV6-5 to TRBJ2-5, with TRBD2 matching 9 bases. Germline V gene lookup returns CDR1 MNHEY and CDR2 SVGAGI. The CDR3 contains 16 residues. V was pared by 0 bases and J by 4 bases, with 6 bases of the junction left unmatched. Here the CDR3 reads CASSYSLAGLAETQYF. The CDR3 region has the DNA TGTGCCAGCAGTTACTCGCTAGCGGGACTCGCAGAGACCCAGTACTTC.

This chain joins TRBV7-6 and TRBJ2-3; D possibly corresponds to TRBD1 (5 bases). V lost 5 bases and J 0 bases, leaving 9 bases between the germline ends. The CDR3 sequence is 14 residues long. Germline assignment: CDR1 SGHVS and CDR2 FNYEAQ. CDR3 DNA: TGTGCCAGCAGCACAGGTGCTAGCACAGATACGCAGTATTTT. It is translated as CASSTGASTDTQYF.

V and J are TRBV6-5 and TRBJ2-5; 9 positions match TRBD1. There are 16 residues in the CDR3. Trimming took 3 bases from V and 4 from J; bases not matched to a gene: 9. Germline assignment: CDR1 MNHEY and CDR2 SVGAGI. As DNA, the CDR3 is TGTGCCAGCAGTTATAGGTACAGGGGGCCTCGAGAGACCCAGTACTTC. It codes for CASSYRYRGPRETQYF.

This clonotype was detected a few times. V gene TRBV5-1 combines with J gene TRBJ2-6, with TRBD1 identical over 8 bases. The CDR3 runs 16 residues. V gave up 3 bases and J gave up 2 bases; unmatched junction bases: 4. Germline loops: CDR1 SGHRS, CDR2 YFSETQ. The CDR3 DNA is TGCGCCAGCAGCTCCTCAGGGGGCCCTGGGGCCAACGTCCTGACTTTC. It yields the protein CASSSSGGPGANVLTF.

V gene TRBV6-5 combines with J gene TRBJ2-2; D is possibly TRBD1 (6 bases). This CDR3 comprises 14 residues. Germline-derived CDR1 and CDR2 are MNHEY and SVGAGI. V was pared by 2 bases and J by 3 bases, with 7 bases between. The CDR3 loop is CASSYGQYTGELFF. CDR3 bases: TGTGCCAGCAGTTACGGACAGTACACCGGGGAGCTGTTTTTT.

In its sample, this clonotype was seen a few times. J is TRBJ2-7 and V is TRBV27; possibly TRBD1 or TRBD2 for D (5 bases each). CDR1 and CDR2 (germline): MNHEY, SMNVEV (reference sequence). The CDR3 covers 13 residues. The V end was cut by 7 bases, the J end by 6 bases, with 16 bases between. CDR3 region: CASTPGTMGEQYF. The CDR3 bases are TGTGCCAGCACCCCCGGGACGATGGGCGAGCAGTACTTC.

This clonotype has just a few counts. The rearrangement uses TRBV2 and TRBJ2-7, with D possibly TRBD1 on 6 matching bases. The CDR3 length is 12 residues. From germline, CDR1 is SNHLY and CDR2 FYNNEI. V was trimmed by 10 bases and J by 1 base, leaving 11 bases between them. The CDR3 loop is CAIQGQSYEQYF. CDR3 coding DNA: TGTGCCATACAGGGCCAGTCCTACGAGCAGTACTTC.